This TCR beta chain appears in the sequencing data of a study of CD8+CD57+ T cells in acquired aplastic anemia. TCR beta VDJ and CDR3 profiling used genomic DNA as template. Each CDR3 protein is one row after TCRdb ran MiXCR on the reads. The table shows fewer than 250,000 distinct CDR3 sequences, with approximately 49% occurring only once. Trimming stripped 0 bases from V and 1 base from J, with 10 bases between. The CDR3 has 15 amino acids. Per germline, CDR1 SGDLS and CDR2 YYNGEE. In its sample, this clonotype was seen a few times. Its antigen is as yet unknown. Study results and caveats: Patients shared around 31 CD8+ CDR3 sequences with controls.

This clonotype was obtained from a human donor in good health, serving as a control. The gene calls are TRBV9 and TRBJ1-1, with D possibly TRBD1 on 5 matching bases. Specimen: sorted CD4+, CD8+, or CD8+CD57+ T cells (not recorded which) from PBMCs. The CDR3 nucleotides read TGTGCCAGCAGCGTAGGGCCCGGGGGGAACACTGAAGCTTTCTTT. As protein: CASSVGPGGNTEAFF.